The 27 T cell receptor beta chains listed next were all sequenced from one sample in a study of CD8+CD57+ T cells in acquired aplastic anemia. Investigators profiled TCR beta VDJ and CDR3 from genomic DNA template. Using its own MiXCR run on the reads, TCRdb lists one record per CDR3 protein. Of some 150,000 distinct CDR3 sequences in the sample, around two fifths were seen once. The sequenced material came from sorted CD4+, CD8+, or CD8+CD57+ T cells (not recorded which) from PBMCs. Receptor source: a human donor in good health, serving as a control.

The J gene is TRBJ2-7, the V gene TRBV6-5; 8 nucleotides agree with TRBD1. Germline assignment: CDR1 MNHEY and CDR2 SVGAGI. The V and J ends lost 2 bases and 9 bases, in that order; junction bases with no gene match: 9. The CDR3 consists of 14 residues. The CDR3 bases are TGTGCCAGCAGTTACCGGACAGGGATCCTGGGGCAGTACTTC. Translation gives CASSYRTGILGQYF.

Points on this clonotype: At one of its ends the junction is not consistent with the germline gene, which may arise from a read error. V is TRBV20-1 and J is TRBJ1-6, with D unresolved. This CDR3 comprises 14 residues. From germline, CDR1 is DFQATT and CDR2 SNEGSKA (reference sequence). The DNA of the CDR3 is TGCAGTGCGCGCCGGGGAGGGTATAATTCGCCCCTCCACTTT. Translating it yields CSARRGGYNSPLHF.

V gene TRBV19 combines with J gene TRBJ1-4, with 9 bases aligning to TRBD1. V gave up 5 bases and J gave up 8 bases; unmatched junction bases: 3. Germline V gene lookup returns CDR1 LNHDA and CDR2 SQIVND (reference sequence). CDR3 length: 13 amino acids. The CDR3 here is CASSSDRGEKLFF. CDR3 DNA: TGTGCCAGTAGTTCGGACAGGGGAGAAAAACTGTTTTTT.

Comment on this clonotype: Being one base from a much bigger clone, this may be a read error. This chain joins TRBV6-5 and TRBJ1-2; no clear D gene. The CDR3 runs 14 residues. The germline CDR1 and CDR2 sequences are MNHEY and SVGAGI. V was trimmed by 6 bases and J by 0 bases, leaving 11 bases between them. CDR3 region: CASRYSGTNYGYTF. CDR3 bases: TGTGCCAGCAGGTATTCAGGCACTAACTATGGCTACACCTTC.

This clonotype was counted between two and nine times. A much larger clone sits a single nucleotide away, making a read error possible. The chain carries TRBV20-1 and TRBJ1-6; D uncertain. V was cut by 4 bases and J by 0 bases, with 7 bases left in between. Germline V gene sequence: CDR1 DFQATT, CDR2 SNEGSKA (reference sequence). The CDR3 has 14 residues. CDR3 bases: TGCAGTGCTAACCGGAGCTCCTATAATTCACCCCTCCACTTT. Translating gives CSANRSSYNSPLHF.

This clonotype was observed at least ten times. This sequence joins TRBV27 and TRBJ1-2, with a tentative D call TRBD1 (6 bases). The CDR3 loop spans 14 amino acids. The germline V gene has CDR1 MNHEY and CDR2 SMNVEV (reference sequence). V was pared by 6 bases and J by 8 bases, with 19 bases between. The DNA for the CDR3 is TGTGCCAGCAGATCGGAAGCCAGGGGTCGAGGCTACACCTTC. This encodes CASRSEARGRGYTF.

Notes on this clonotype: A much larger clone is a single base away; this may be a read error. V and J are TRBV5-1 and TRBJ1-2; the match to TRBD1 covers 7 bases. Germline trimming cut 1 base from V and 8 bases from J; bases unmatched to any gene: 8. Germline lookup yields CDR1 SGHRS and CDR2 YFSETQ. This CDR3 contains 14 residues. CDR3 in DNA: TGCGCCAGCAGCTTGACAGGGGACCTATGGGGCTACACCTTC. It yields the protein CASSLTGDLWGYTF.

As for this clonotype: Given the absence of the conserved phenylalanine or tryptophan at the CDR3 end, a read error is likely. The chain carries TRBV5-5 and TRBJ2-5; TRBD1 matches 7 bases. The CDR3 has 15 amino acids. Germline V gene sequence: CDR1 SGHKS, CDR2 YYEKEE (reference sequence). With V trimmed by 4 bases and J by 4 bases, 10 bases remained unmatched. CDR3 sequence: CASSPRRGLTETQYV. The CDR3 DNA reads as TGTGCCAGCAGCCCTCGCAGGGGGTTGACAGAGACCCAGTACGTC.

The V and J genes are TRBV19 and TRBJ2-3, with 9 bases aligning to TRBD1. Germline lookup yields CDR1 LNHDA and CDR2 SQIVND (reference sequence). The ends lost 6 bases at V and 5 bases at J; junction bases unmatched: 6. The CDR3 sequence is 14 residues long. For the CDR3, the DNA is TGTGCCAGTAGCCCAGGACAGGGGCGAGATACGCAGTATTTT. Translated: CASSPGQGRDTQYF.

The V call is TRBV7-8, the J call TRBJ2-3; the match to TRBD2 covers 12 bases. CDR1 SGHVS and CDR2 FQNEAQ come from the germline V gene. The V segment lost 5 bases and the J segment 3 bases; nucleotides outside the gene matches: 6. This CDR3 spans 16 amino acids. The CDR3 DNA reads TGTGCCAGCAGCACCCGACTAGCGGGGGTGACAGATACGCAGTATTTT. It codes for CASSTRLAGVTDTQYF.

The V call is TRBV15, the J call TRBJ2-2, with 9 bases aligning to TRBD1. Germline lookup yields CDR1 LNHNV and CDR2 YYDKDF (reference sequence). This CDR3 region has 15 residues. V shed 4 bases and J 3 bases; nucleotides not matched to a gene: 3. The chain's CDR3 is CATSKQGAYTGELFF. For the CDR3, the DNA is TGTGCCACCAGCAAACAGGGGGCGTACACCGGGGAGCTGTTTTTT.

The table lists this clonotype with many counts. The rearrangement uses TRBV10-3 and TRBJ2-1, with 8 bases that match TRBD1. This CDR3 spans 16 amino acids. Unmatched junction bases numbered 8, after V lost 4 bases and J lost 3 bases. CDR1 and CDR2 from the germline V gene are ENHRY and SYGVKD. The DNA for the CDR3 is TGTGCCATCAGTGGGCGGACAGGGAAGGGCTACAATGAGCAGTTCTTC. This translates into CAISGRTGKGYNEQFF.

CDR3 in DNA: TGTGCCATCAGTGGGATGACTAGCGTCAATGAGCAGTTCTTC. Protein: CAISGMTSVNEQFF. The chain links TRBV10-3 to TRBJ2-1; 8 bases are shared with TRBD2. Trimming took 4 bases from V and 6 from J; bases not matched to a gene: 5. The CDR3 consists of 14 residues. Germline CDR1 and CDR2: ENHRY and SYGVKD.

On this clonotype: As the CDR3 is not closed by the conserved phenylalanine or tryptophan, this likely results from a read error. The chain couples TRBV18 to TRBJ1-1, with 9 bases aligning to TRBD1. This CDR3 contains 13 residues. CDR1 is KGHSH and CDR2 is LQKENI in the germline V gene. With 3 bases clipped from V and 10 bases from J, the junction kept 6 bases outside the gene matches. DNA of the CDR3: TGTGCCAGCTCACCCGCAACAGGGGGCACAGCTTTCCTT. Its translation: CASSPATGGTAFL.

This clonotype has only one observation. A much larger clone lies a single base off, so this may be a read error. The CDR3 loop is CASGSRQQDEDGYAF. In nucleotides, the CDR3 is TGTGCTAGTGGTTCAAGACAGCAAGATGAGGATGGCTACGCCTTC. The chain employs TRBV12-5 and TRBJ1-2; tentatively, D is TRBD1 (5 bases). CDR1 is LGHNT and CDR2 is FRNRAP in the germline V gene. The length of the CDR3 is 15 residues.

Only one count was recorded for this clonotype. CDR3 nucleotide sequence: TGTGCCAGCAGAGGAGGGTCTGCGAACACCGGGGAGCTGTTTTTT. Translated, it gives CASRGGSANTGELFF. V usage is TRBV12-3 or TRBV12-4 and J usage is TRBJ2-2, with a possible D match to TRBD2 (6 bases). The CDR3 is 15 amino acids. V lost 6 bases, J lost 0 bases, and 11 bases lay in between.

The chain is built from TRBV11-3 and TRBJ1-1; unclear D gene. Trimming took off 5 bases at V and 3 bases at J, with 13 bases between the two ends. CDR3 length: 14 amino acids. Germline V lookup: CDR1 SGHNT, CDR2 YENEEA. The CDR3 bases are TGTGCCAGCAGCATTAGGACTGATTACACTGAAGCTTTCTTT. Encoded protein: CASSIRTDYTEAFF. Filled out from reference TRBV11-3 and TRBJ1-1, the complete variable domain reads EAGVVQSPRYKIIEKKQPVAFWCNPISGHNTLYWYLQNLGQGPELLIRYENEEAVDDSQLPKDRFSAERLKGVDSTLKIQPAELGDSAVYLCASSIRTDYTEAFFGQGTRLTVV.

Points on this clonotype: A much bigger clone sits one base away, suggesting this may be a read error. V gene TRBV9 combines with J gene TRBJ2-3; 7 positions agree with TRBD1. The J call is in doubt because the DNA end fits TRBJ1-5 better. The CDR3 is 16 residues long. In germline, CDR1 is SGDLS, CDR2 YYNGEE. This CDR3 reads CASSERQGGATDTQHF. CDR3 bases: TGTGCCAGCAGCGAGAGGCAGGGGGGGGCCACAGATACGCAGCATTTT.

This chain uses TRBV20-1 with TRBJ1-5; 9 bases map to TRBD1. This CDR3 has 14 residues. J gave up 4 bases and V 5 bases, and 6 bases lay outside the gene matches. From germline, CDR1 is DFQATT and CDR2 SNEGSKA (reference sequence). Written as DNA, the CDR3 is TGCAGTGCTCCGAAGACAGGGGGTAATCAGCCCCAGCATTTT. Amino acids: CSAPKTGGNQPQHF.

The chain employs TRBV7-2 and TRBJ2-7; D is ambiguous. The CDR3 is 12 residues long. V dropped 8 bases and J dropped 4 bases, with 12 bases sitting between them. CDR1 is SGHTA, CDR2 FQGNSA, per germline. The CDR3 region is CASSEDQYEQYF. The CDR3 bases are TGTGCCAGCTCAGAGGACCAATACGAGCAGTACTTC.

The V and J genes are TRBV15 and TRBJ1-1; no clear D. The CDR3 loop spans 15 amino acids. Germline CDR1 LNHNV, CDR2 YYDKDF (reference sequence). The germline V and J ends were trimmed by 5 bases and 4 bases, with 17 bases remaining between them. CDR3: CATSEELGRTTEAFF. For the CDR3, the DNA is TGTGCCACCAGCGAAGAGCTCGGCAGGACCACTGAAGCTTTCTTT.

The gene calls are TRBV19 and TRBJ2-2; 7 nucleotides align to TRBD1. CDR1 and CDR2 from the germline V gene are LNHDA and SQIVND (reference sequence). The CDR3 has 14 residues. V shed 4 bases, J shed 6 bases, and the junction held 5 bases outside the gene matches. The CDR3 bases are TGTGCCAGTAGTAGCAGGACAGGTCCCGGGGAGCTGTTTTTT. Translating gives CASSSRTGPGELFF.

This chain links TRBV29-1 with TRBJ2-1; a weak D match, TRBD1 (6 bases). The CDR3 spans 14 residues. The V gene's germline CDR1 is SQVTM and CDR2 ANQGSEA. The germline V and J ends were trimmed by 6 bases and 0 bases, with 12 bases remaining between them. In nucleotides, the CDR3 is TGCAGCGTGGGGACACCCGGCTCCTACAATGAGCAGTTCTTC. Residues: CSVGTPGSYNEQFF.

The count of this clonotype is one. The chain combines TRBV2 with TRBJ1-1, with 9 bases fitting TRBD1. This CDR3 spans 14 amino acids. V trimming: 9 bases; J trimming: 2 bases; junction bases outside the gene matches: 7. Germline V gene lookup returns CDR1 SNHLY and CDR2 FYNNEI. CDR3 protein: CASDRGFGNTEAFF. The CDR3, as DNA: TGTGCCAGTGACAGGGGGTTCGGAAACACTGAAGCTTTCTTT.

This clonotype was found a few times. The DNA for the CDR3 is TGTGCCAGTAGGGGGACAGGGAATGGCTACACCTTC. Protein: CASRGTGNGYTF. V is TRBV19 and J is TRBJ1-2, with 9 bases aligning to TRBD1. Germline CDR1 reads LNHDA; CDR2 reads SQIVND (reference sequence). V was pared by 6 bases and J by 6 bases, with 2 bases of the junction left unmatched. The CDR3 covers 12 residues. The whole variable domain, remainder taken from reference TRBV19 and TRBJ1-2, is DGGITQSPKYLFRKEGQNVTLSCEQNLNHDAMYWYRQDPGQGLRLIYYSQIVNDFQKGDIAEGYSVSREKKESFPLTVTSAQKNPTAFYLCASRGTGNGYTFGSGTRLTVV.

This clonotype was seen many times. The V gene is TRBV5-1, the J gene TRBJ2-7, with 9 nucleotides matching TRBD1. The germline V gene encodes CDR1 SGHRS and CDR2 YFSETQ. Trimming at V came to 3 bases and at J to 4 bases, leaving 5 bases not matched to a gene. The CDR3 has 14 amino acids. Here the CDR3 reads CASSSTGGRYEQYF. CDR3 nucleotide sequence: TGCGCCAGCAGCTCCACAGGGGGCCGTTACGAGCAGTACTTC.

This clonotype was observed at least ten times. V is TRBV19 and J is TRBJ1-4; 12 nucleotides match TRBD1. The trim removed 6 bases at V and 7 bases at J, leaving 12 bases unmatched. This CDR3 has 17 residues. In germline, CDR1 is LNHDA, CDR2 SQIVND (reference sequence). As DNA, the CDR3 is TGTGCCAGTAGAACCCCGGGACAGGGGGCGCAGGGTGAAAAACTGTTTTTT. Its translation: CASRTPGQGAQGEKLFF.